A selection of T cell receptor beta chains follows, all from one sample in a study of T-cell memory formation after mild COVID-19. Via MiXCR, TCRdb re-called the 5' RACE reads, giving one row per CDR3 protein. Here the sample spans hundreds of thousands of distinct CDR3 sequences, approximately 13% being singletons. The material sequenced was PBMCs or a T cell subset sorted from them (not recorded which). The receptors derive from a young man who had mild COVID-19 (a few samples of this study predate the infection). Cell type and time point are not known. CDR3s include the opening cysteine and the closing phenylalanine or tryptophan. A D gene is named only where the DNA matches it firmly. Part of the rows lack a size; the others show once, few, many or a class for expanded clones.

NA,NA,TRBV6-6,TRBJ1-1,TGTGCCAGCAGTTACGGTTCATTCACTGAAGCTTTCTTT,CASSYGSFTEAFF
TRBD1,few,TRBV6-5,TRBJ1-2,TGTGCCAGCAGTTACGGTGGGACAGCCTTCTATGGCTACACCTTC,CASSYGGTAFYGYTF
NA,few,TRBV27,TRBJ2-7,TGTGCCAGCAGTTTATCCGGCCAGGGGTATTCCTACGAGCAGTACTTC,CASSLSGQGYSYEQYF
TRBD1,many,TRBV5-1,TRBJ1-6,TGCGCCAGCAGCTTGGAAGGGACAGGGGTTTCACCCCTCCACTTT,CASSLEGTGVSPLHF
NA,NA,TRBV7-2,TRBJ2-3,TGTGCCAGCAGCTTTCCCCTCGAGGCGCAGTATTTT,CASSFPLEAQYF
NA,NA,TRBV2,TRBJ1-4,TGTGCCAGCAACCCTAATCCACACAGGGCGAGTAATGAAAAACTGTTTTTT,CASNPNPHRASNEKLFF
NA,NA,TRBV7-2,TRBJ2-2,TGTGCCAGCAGCTTAGGGGGCCCGGCGAACACCGGGGAGCTGTTTTTT,CASSLGGPANTGELFF
TRBD1,many,TRBV7-2,TRBJ2-1,TGTGCCAGCAGCGGGGGGACAGGGGGGGAGCAGTTCTTC,CASSGGTGGEQFF
NA,many,TRBV10-3,TRBJ1-1,TGTGCCATCGGGCAGGGGAAAATGAACACTGAAGCTTTCTTT,CAIGQGKMNTEAFF
NA,NA,TRBV28,TRBJ1-2,TGTGCCAGCAGCGGGGCAGCAAAGTATAACTATGGCTACACCTTC,CASSGAAKYNYGYTF
TRBD1,NA,TRBV10-1,TRBJ2-7,TGCGCCAGCAGTCGGGACAGGGGATCAAGGGAGCAGTACTTC,CASSRDRGSREQYF
TRBD1,NA,TRBV5-5,TRBJ1-2,TGTGCCAGCAGCCCCCGGACAGGGGGTGGCTACACCTTC,CASSPRTGGGYTF
TRBD1,few,TRBV10-3,TRBJ1-5,TGTGCCATCAGGCCCGGGACAGGGGTGAATCAGCCCCAGCATTTT,CAIRPGTGVNQPQHF
TRBD2,NA,TRBV13,TRBJ2-1,TGTGCCAGCAGCTTAAGGGAGGGCCTGGAGCAGTTCTTC,CASSLREGLEQFF
TRBD2,few,TRBV10-3,TRBJ2-1,TGTGCCATCAGCCCGACTAGCGGGGGGGCCGGTGAGCAGTTCTTC,CAISPTSGGAGEQFF
NA,NA,TRBV4-2,TRBJ2-1,TGTGCCAGCAGCCTCCTCATTCGAGGGAGCTCCTACAATGAGCAGTTCTTC,CASSLLIRGSSYNEQFF
NA,many,TRBV30,TRBJ1-3,TGTGCCTGGAGTTTTGGGACGGCGGTGACCATATATTTT,CAWSFGTAVTIYF
TRBD1,few,TRBV5-6,TRBJ1-1,TGTGCCAGCAGCTTGGGGACAGGATCGTGGAACACTGAAGCTTTCTTT,CASSLGTGSWNTEAFF
TRBD2,few,TRBV20-1,TRBJ2-3,TGCAGTGCTCGCCCTACCCCGGGGACTACGGAACGCACAGATACGCAGTATTTT,CSARPTPGTTERTDTQYF
NA,NA,TRBV11-2,TRBJ2-1,TGTGCCAGCAGCTTAGAATACAGGGTCAGCTACAATGAGCAGTTCTTC,CASSLEYRVSYNEQFF
TRBD2,NA,TRBV28,TRBJ2-1,TGTGCCAGCAGTACCTTTTCGGGGGGGCGGTTTGAGCAGTTCTTC,CASSTFSGGRFEQFF
NA,few,TRBV12-3/TRBV12-4,TRBJ2-7,TGTGCCAGCAGGACGGGACTGGGGTCCTACGAGCAGTACTTC,CASRTGLGSYEQYF
NA,many,TRBV6-5,TRBJ1-1,TGTGCCAGCAGTTACGGTGGGGCGGACACTGAAGCTTTCTTT,CASSYGGADTEAFF
TRBD1,few,TRBV28,TRBJ1-2,TGTGCCAGCAGTCCTTCTGGGGACAGGGGCAATGGCTACACCTTC,CASSPSGDRGNGYTF
TRBD1,many,TRBV10-3,TRBJ1-4,TGTGCCATCAGACCGGGACAGGACAATGAAAAACTGTTTTTT,CAIRPGQDNEKLFF
NA,few,TRBV28,TRBJ2-3,TGTGCCAGCAAGGTGGGCCTAAGCACAGATACGCAGTATTTT,CASKVGLSTDTQYF
NA,many,TRBV20-1,TRBJ1-1,TGCAGTGCTAGGGACCAGGGCGGGGGCGCGGACACTGAAGCTTTCTTT,CSARDQGGGADTEAFF
TRBD2,NA,TRBV5-6,TRBJ2-1,TGTGCCAGCAGCCCCACAGCGGGGTACAATGAGCAGTTCTTC,CASSPTAGYNEQFF
TRBD1,many,TRBV5-1,TRBJ2-5,TGCGCCAGCAGCTTGGAGACAGGGCGAGAGACCCAGTACTTC,CASSLETGRETQYF
TRBD2,few,TRBV9,TRBJ2-1,TGTGCCAGCAGCGTTGGACTAGCGGGGGGGTGGAATGAGCAGTTCTTC,CASSVGLAGGWNEQFF
NA,few,TRBV6-1,TRBJ1-5,TGTGCCAGCGCCCGGGTCGATAGCAATCAGCCCCAGCATTTT,CASARVDSNQPQHF
NA,few,TRBV7-8,TRBJ2-6,TGTGCCAGCAGCAAACACTTATCTGGGGCCAACGTCCTGACTTTC,CASSKHLSGANVLTF
NA,few,TRBV5-1,TRBJ2-1,TGCGCCAGCAGCCGCGGACGGGCGGGGAGCTCCTACAATGAGCAGTTCTTC,CASSRGRAGSSYNEQFF
NA,few,TRBV12-3/TRBV12-4,TRBJ1-1,TGTGCCAGCAGTTGGGATGGGAACACTGAAGCTTTCTTT,CASSWDGNTEAFF
NA,NA,TRBV27,TRBJ2-7,TGTGCCAGCAGTTTATCAAGCACCTACGAGCAGTACTTC,CASSLSSTYEQYF
TRBD1,many,TRBV23-1,TRBJ2-7,TGCGCCAGCAACCGGGACAGGGGCCCCCTTAGCGAGCAGTACTTC,CASNRDRGPLSEQYF
NA,many,TRBV12-3/TRBV12-4,TRBJ1-2,TGTGCCAGCAGTTCGTTCGGAAGTCCCGATACCCTTCATACCTTC,CASSSFGSPDTLHTF
TRBD1,NA,TRBV5-1,TRBJ2-2,TGCGCCAGCAAAGACAGGGGCGGAGGGTTCGGGGAGCTGTTTTTT,CASKDRGGGFGELFF
NA,few,TRBV12-3/TRBV12-4,TRBJ2-1,TGTGCCAGCATCGACTATAGCTCCTACAATGAGCAGTTCTTC,CASIDYSSYNEQFF
TRBD1,NA,TRBV13,TRBJ1-4,TGTGCCAGCAGAAGACAGGGGGGAGAAAAACTGTTTTTT,CASRRQGGEKLFF
NA,few,TRBV25-1,TRBJ2-3,TGTGCCAGCAGTGCAGACATACGGTCGGCAGATACGCAGTATTTT,CASSADIRSADTQYF
TRBD1,few,TRBV7-2,TRBJ2-2,TGTGCCAGCAGCTTACAACAGGGGGCCGGGGAGCTGTTTTTT,CASSLQQGAGELFF
NA,few,TRBV5-1,TRBJ1-2,TGCGCCAGCAGCCGGGACCCTTCGCGAGGCTACACCTTC,CASSRDPSRGYTF
TRBD1,NA,TRBV12-3/TRBV12-4,TRBJ1-1,TGTGCCAGCAGTACTCTACAGGGGTTAAACACTGAAGCTTTCTTT,CASSTLQGLNTEAFF
NA,NA,TRBV12-3/TRBV12-4,TRBJ2-7,TGTGCCAGCCTCAGAGGGGGGGCCAACTTTGAGCAGTACTTC,CASLRGGANFEQYF
NA,few,TRBV27,TRBJ2-7,TGTGCCAGCAGTGCCCGGGACGGTCCATCCTACGAGCAGTACTTC,CASSARDGPSYEQYF
NA,NA,TRBV21-1,TRBJ1-5,TGTGCCAGCAGCCATTCGGACAGCTCCCTACATTTT,CASSHSDSSLHF
NA,NA,TRBV7-9,TRBJ1-2,TGTGCCAGCAGCTTTGCGGGGGTTAACAGGGGCTACACCTTC,CASSFAGVNRGYTF
TRBD2,NA,TRBV7-8,TRBJ2-5,TGTGCCAGCAGCCCTTTGGCGGGGGGCCCCTCGGAGACCCAGTACTTC,CASSPLAGGPSETQYF
NA,few,TRBV6-5,TRBJ1-2,TGTGCCAGCAGCGCCTGGGGAGGCAACTATGGCTACACCTTC,CASSAWGGNYGYTF
NA,few,TRBV24-1,TRBJ2-3,TGTGCCACCCGGTCTAGGGCAGCCTCAGATACGCAGTATTTT,CATRSRAASDTQYF
TRBD2,few,TRBV2,TRBJ2-5,TGTGCCAGCAGCGAAACTAGCGGGGTGATGGGCGAGACCCAGTACTTC,CASSETSGVMGETQYF
TRBD1,NA,TRBV10-3,TRBJ1-5,TGTGCCATCAGTGCTCGACAGGGGGTTGGCCAGCCCCAGCATTTT,CAISARQGVGQPQHF
TRBD2,few,TRBV5-1,TRBJ2-1,TGCGCCAGCATCCCCCCGGGACTAGCGGGGACCTACAATGAGCAGTTCTTC,CASIPPGLAGTYNEQFF
NA,few,TRBV4-1,TRBJ2-7,TGCGCCAGCAGCCCCGGGACGGTAGGCTACGAGCAGTACTTC,CASSPGTVGYEQYF